The source of this TCR beta chain is a study of circulating and synovial CD4+ cells in juvenile arthritis. Whole-study findings and limits: These blood cells shared more CDR3 sequences with synovium than bulk blood. T cell genome counts differed by at least an order of magnitude between CPL and CD4 samples. These repertoires were less diverse than bulk blood CD4 repertoires.

On this clone itself: As yet, its antigen is unknown.

Data came from immunoSEQ multiplex PCR; TCRdb stores just in-frame clones and leaves some out. The table records approximately 36,000 clones, 85% to 95% of them present only once. The CDR3 consists of 13 residues. Trimming pared 1 base from V and 7 bases from J, leaving 10 bases between. The germline V gene has CDR1 LGHNA and CDR2 YSLEER. The clonotype comes from a human donor with juvenile idiopathic arthritis. The sample taken for sequencing was CD4+ T cells from blood. This chain joins TRBV4-3 and TRBJ1-1; D is unclear. The CDR3 here is CASSQGLRGEAFF. The CDR3 bases are TGCGCCAGCAGCCAAGGGTTGCGGGGTGAAGCTTTCTTT.